Below are 26 T cell receptor beta chains sequenced from a single sample in a study of T cells in Graves' hyperthyroidism and ophthalmopathy. The CDR3 regions of TCR beta were amplified from RNA transcripts. A set of HTBI primers served as the primers for a first-round RT-PCR of the TCR CDR3. In TCRdb, the multiplex PCR reads were re-called with MiXCR into one record per CDR3 protein. The table shows some 27,000 distinct CDR3 sequences, with less than 45% occurring only once. Sequences were obtained from blood. Receptors were obtained from a woman in her 30s with Graves' hyperthyroidism.

Judged by abundance, this clonotype is medium-sized (0.01 to 0.1%). This chain uses TRBV24-1 with TRBJ2-1, with D possibly TRBD1 on 6 matching bases. CDR1 and CDR2 (germline): KGHDR, SFDVKD. Trimming shortened V by 3 bases and J by 0 bases, and 14 bases separated the two germline ends. This CDR3 comprises 17 residues. The CDR3 is CATSDPTGKSSYNEQFF. The CDR3 DNA reads as TGTGCCACCAGTGATCCAACAGGGAAGAGCTCCTACAATGAGCAGTTCTTC.

This clonotype was seen repeatedly, ten times or more. This chain joins TRBV19 and TRBJ2-3; D is undetermined. The germline CDR1 and CDR2 sequences are LNHDA and SQIVND (reference sequence). CDR3 length: 14 amino acids. V lost 3 bases and J lost 2, with 9 bases in between. The CDR3 nucleotides are TGTGCCAGTAGTATGGGTCGTACCACAGATACGCAGTATTTT. Translating it yields CASSMGRTTDTQYF.

This sequence joins TRBV29-1 and TRBJ1-2; 7 nucleotides align to TRBD1. The CDR3 runs 13 residues. Germline V gene lookup returns CDR1 SQVTM and CDR2 ANQGSEA. After removal of 2 bases from V and 4 bases from J, the junction contained 4 bases not matched to a gene. This CDR3 reads CSVELRQGYGYTF. CDR3 sequence (DNA): TGCAGCGTTGAACTAAGACAGGGCTATGGCTACACCTTC.

By sample share, this clonotype is medium-sized. The chain couples TRBV15 to TRBJ2-5; D is perhaps TRBD2 (6 bases). This CDR3 has 15 amino acids. Germline V gene lookup returns CDR1 LNHNV and CDR2 YYDKDF (reference sequence). Trimming took 0 bases from V and 3 from J, leaving 11 bases between them. CDR3: CATSRDSGVEETQYF. The CDR3 DNA reads as TGTGCCACCAGCAGAGATTCGGGAGTGGAAGAGACCCAGTACTTC.

This chain links TRBV25-1 with TRBJ2-7; 10 bases match TRBD1. Germline CDR1 MGHDK, CDR2 SYGVNS. The junction had 4 bases not matched to a gene; V was cut back by 2 bases and J by 3 bases. CDR3 length equals 15 residues. CDR3: CASSEEGTGVYEQYF. CDR3 nucleotide sequence: TGTGCCAGCAGTGAAGAAGGGACAGGGGTCTACGAGCAGTACTTC.

This clonotype is labeled as medium-sized. This rearrangement joins TRBV19 to TRBJ1-5; TRBD1 matches 11 bases. With V trimmed by 5 bases and J by 6 bases, 9 bases remained unmatched. Germline assignment: CDR1 LNHDA and CDR2 SQIVND (reference sequence). CDR3 length: 16 residues. The CDR3: CASSLRTGGDGQPQHF. The CDR3 DNA is TGTGCCAGTAGTCTCCGGACAGGGGGCGATGGTCAGCCCCAGCATTTT.

The rearrangement uses TRBV7-9 and TRBJ1-4; D uncertain. The CDR3 has 15 residues. Per the germline V gene, CDR1 is SEHNR and CDR2 is FQNEAQ (reference sequence). The germline V and J ends were trimmed by 2 bases and 4 bases, with 11 bases remaining between them. For the CDR3, the DNA is TGTGCCAGCAGCTTATGGTCGTCCTTTAATGAAAAACTGTTTTTT. Protein product: CASSLWSSFNEKLFF.

The chain is built from TRBV10-1 and TRBJ2-5; TRBD1 matches at 9 bases. J gave up 4 bases and V 9 bases, and 18 bases lay outside the gene matches. Germline CDR1 reads WNHNN; CDR2 reads SYGVQD (reference sequence). CDR3 length equals 17 residues. CDR3 sequence (DNA): TGCGCCAGTTCTACAGGGGGCACCGGGGGTGCGGGAGAGACCCAGTACTTC. Protein sequence: CASSTGGTGGAGETQYF.

The table lists this clonotype with a count of one. One junction end disagrees with the germline gene, perhaps due to a read error. The CDR3 DNA reads as TGCGCCAGCAGGACTAGCGGGATCACCGGGGAGCTGAATTTT. As protein: CASRTSGITGELNF. This chain joins TRBV10-1 and TRBJ2-2, with TRBD2 matching 11 bases. Looked up from germline, CDR1 is WNHNN and CDR2 is SYGVQD (reference sequence). This CDR3 is 14 amino acids long.

This chain links TRBV2 with TRBJ1-5; 7 bases match TRBD1. The CDR3 is made up of 15 amino acids. The ends lost 4 bases at V and 3 bases at J; junction bases unmatched: 6. From germline, CDR1 is SNHLY and CDR2 FYNNEI. The CDR3 region is CASSGQGGINQPQHF. The CDR3 DNA reads TGTGCCAGCAGTGGGCAGGGGGGCATCAATCAGCCCCAGCATTTT.

The V and J genes are TRBV9 and TRBJ2-7; no clear D gene. The length of the CDR3 is 13 residues. The V and J ends lost 0 bases and 7 bases respectively, with 11 bases between them. Germline CDR1 reads SGDLS; CDR2 reads YYNGEE. DNA for the CDR3: TGTGCCAGCAGCGTAGATCCGGTACGTGAGCAGTACTTC. Translated: CASSVDPVREQYF. Filled out from reference TRBV9 and TRBJ2-7, the complete variable domain reads DSGVTQTPKHLITATGQRVTLRCSPRSGDLSVYWYQQSLDQGLQFLIQYYNGEERAKGNILERFSAQQFPDLHSELNLSSLELGDSALYFCASSVDPVREQYFGPGTRLTVT.

As to this clonotype: The conserved final phenylalanine or tryptophan is absent from the CDR3, which likely points to a read error. The rearrangement links TRBV5-4 to TRBJ2-5; 7 nucleotides match TRBD1. The V gene's germline CDR1 is SGHNT and CDR2 YYREEE (reference sequence). V was clipped by 4 bases and J by 4 bases; unmatched bases: 4. The CDR3 loop spans 13 amino acids. CDR3 region: CASSRNRGETQYC. CDR3 sequence (DNA): TGTGCCAGCAGCCGAAACAGGGGAGAGACCCAGTACTGC.

This sequence joins TRBV29-1 and TRBJ2-1, with 11 nucleotides matching TRBD2. The trim removed 8 bases at V and 3 bases at J, leaving 6 bases unmatched. The germline gives CDR1 SQVTM, CDR2 ANQGSEA. The CDR3 sequence is 14 residues long. The CDR3: CSFLAGGNYNEQFF. In nucleotides, the CDR3 is TGCAGCTTCTTAGCGGGAGGGAACTACAATGAGCAGTTCTTC.

As concerns this clonotype: The junction differs from germline at one of its ends, possibly a read error. The gene calls are TRBV7-2 and TRBJ2-7; D is unresolved. Germline-derived CDR1 and CDR2 are SGHTA and FQGNSA. The CDR3 contains 16 residues. In DNA form, the CDR3 reads TGTGCCAGCAGCCAGGACGGCAACAAAATCTCCTACGAGCGGTACTTC. Its translation is CASSQDGNKISYERYF.

This clonotype appeared many times. J is TRBJ1-4 and V is TRBV5-4, with TRBD1 identical over 7 bases. With 4 bases clipped from V and 0 bases from J, the junction kept 6 bases outside the gene matches. Germline-derived CDR1 and CDR2 are SGHNT and YYREEE (reference sequence). There are 16 residues in the CDR3. The CDR3 reads CASSPGQFATNEKLFF. The CDR3 bases are TGTGCCAGCAGCCCGGGACAGTTTGCAACTAATGAAAAACTGTTTTTT.

The rearrangement joins TRBV5-1 to TRBJ1-2; D is perhaps TRBD1 (6 bases). Trimming removed 4 bases at V and 8 bases at J, with 24 bases between. The germline gives CDR1 SGHRS, CDR2 YFSETQ. The CDR3 contains 16 residues. The CDR3 spells CASSRRTAVGLGGYTF. DNA for the CDR3: TGCGCCAGCAGCAGAAGGACAGCGGTGGGGCTAGGGGGCTACACCTTC.

On this clonotype itself: Relative to the germline gene, one junction end is altered; a read error may explain this. The chain employs TRBV5-4 and TRBJ2-3; D is uncertain. The CDR3 covers 14 residues. The germline V gene has CDR1 SGHNT and CDR2 YYREEE (reference sequence). CDR3 sequence: CVSSPIRDSDTQYF. CDR3 DNA sequence: TGTGTCAGCAGTCCCATCCGAGATTCAGATACGCAGTATTTT.

This chain joins TRBV9 and TRBJ2-2; TRBD2 agrees at 9 bases. Germline-derived CDR1 and CDR2 are SGDLS and YYNGEE. The CDR3 is 16 residues long. J was trimmed by 5 bases and V by 1 base; bases with no gene match: 6. The CDR3 spells CASSVYSGRQTGELFF. DNA for the CDR3: TGTGCCAGCAGCGTATATAGCGGGAGACAGACCGGGGAGCTGTTTTTT.

A remark on this clonotype: The junction departs from germline at one end; a sequencing error may be responsible. The V and J genes are TRBV3-1 and TRBJ2-7, with TRBD2 as a possible D gene (6 bases). The germline V gene has CDR1 LGHDT and CDR2 YNNKEL (reference sequence). The length of the CDR3 is 15 residues. Here the CDR3 DNA reads TGTGCCATCAGCCAGCTAACTAGCTATGTGGACGAGCAGTACTTC. This sequence encodes CAISQLTSYVDEQYF.

This clonotype was found many times. The chain is built from TRBV28 and TRBJ1-5; D is perhaps TRBD1 (6 bases). Germline values: CDR1 MDHEN, CDR2 SYDVKM. The CDR3 spans 14 residues. Trimming removed 7 bases from V and 9 bases from J, with 19 bases in between. CDR3 in amino acids: CASTPSDRLMPQHF. The CDR3 DNA follows: TGTGCCAGCACCCCCTCGGACAGACTTATGCCCCAGCATTTT.

On this clonotype: The junction departs from the called germline gene at one end, perhaps through a read error. The chain couples TRBV6-1 to TRBJ1-5; D possibly corresponds to TRBD1 (5 bases). Germline lookup yields CDR1 MNHNS and CDR2 SASEGT. CDR3 length: 16 amino acids. The CDR3 sequence is CASSGWVGGGKQPQHF. The DNA of the CDR3 is TGTGCCAGCAGTGGATGGGTTGGGGGAGGCAAGCAGCCCCAGCATTTT.

V gene TRBV7-9 combines with J gene TRBJ1-1; no clear D gene. Germline V gene data show CDR1 as SEHNR and CDR2 as FQNEAQ (reference sequence). The CDR3 runs to 18 residues. The V and J ends lost 5 bases and 5 bases respectively, with 27 bases between them. CDR3 nucleotides: TGTGCCAGCAGCCCACGGGCTGGGGTCAACGTCCGCCTTACTGAAGCTTTCTTT. Its protein is CASSPRAGVNVRLTEAFF.

This clonotype was seen only once. The junction does not match germline at one end; this may be a read error. J is TRBJ2-1 and V is TRBV7-7, with D possibly being TRBD1 (6 bases). CDR1 is SSHAT, CDR2 FNYEAQ, per germline (reference sequence). The CDR3 spans 16 residues. The CDR3 reads CASSSTQGSSYNEQFF. The DNA of the CDR3 is TGTGCTAGCAGCTCGACACAGGGAAGCTCCTACAATGAGCAGTTCTTC.

This clonotype occurred many times. The V gene is TRBV6-5, the J gene TRBJ2-1, with 7 bases fitting TRBD2. CDR1 is MNHEY, CDR2 SVGAGI, per germline. The trim removed 4 bases at V and 5 bases at J, leaving 14 bases unmatched. The CDR3 extends over 17 amino acids. CDR3 region: CASSSRWGGSINNEQFF. DNA of the CDR3: TGTGCCAGCAGTTCACGGTGGGGCGGGAGTATCAACAATGAGCAGTTCTTC.

This clonotype was seen ten or more times. This chain links TRBV12-3 or TRBV12-4 with TRBJ2-6, with 10 bases lining up with TRBD1. The CDR3 length is 19 residues. Trimming took 5 bases from V and 0 from J; bases not matched to a gene: 10. CDR3 region: CASSPSGGQGISGANVLTF. The CDR3 region has the DNA TGTGCCAGCAGTCCTAGTGGGGGACAGGGGATCTCTGGGGCCAACGTCCTGACTTTC.

This clonotype showed up many times. This rearrangement joins TRBV19 to TRBJ2-1; TRBD2 matches 7 bases. The CDR3 is 16 amino acids. Germline values: CDR1 LNHDA, CDR2 SQIVND (reference sequence). J was trimmed by 8 bases and V by 1 base; bases with no gene match: 11. The CDR3 nucleotides read TGTGCCAGTAGTATAGGGGCGGGGGTAGAGGTGGATGAGCAGTTCTTC. Translated, it gives CASSIGAGVEVDEQFF.